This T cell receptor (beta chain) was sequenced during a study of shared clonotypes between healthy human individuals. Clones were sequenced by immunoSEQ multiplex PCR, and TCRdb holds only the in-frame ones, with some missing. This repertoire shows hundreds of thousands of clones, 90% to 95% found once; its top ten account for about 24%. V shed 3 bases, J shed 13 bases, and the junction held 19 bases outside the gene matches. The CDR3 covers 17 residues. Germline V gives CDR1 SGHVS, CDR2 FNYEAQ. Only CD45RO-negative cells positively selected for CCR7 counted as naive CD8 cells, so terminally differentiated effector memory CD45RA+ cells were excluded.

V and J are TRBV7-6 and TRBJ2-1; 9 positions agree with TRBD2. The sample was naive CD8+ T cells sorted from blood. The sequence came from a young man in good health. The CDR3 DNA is TGTGCCAGCAGCTTTTTCCCGGGGCTAGCGGGACCCCTACGACAGTTCTTC. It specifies CASSFFPGLAGPLRQFF.